Below, 17 T cell receptor beta chains from the same sample are listed, as sequenced in a study of T cells in Graves' hyperthyroidism and ophthalmopathy. RNA transcripts were the template for amplifying TCR beta CDR3 regions. Carried out on the TCR CDR3, a first-round RT-PCR used the HTBI primer set. One entry per CDR3 protein, called by TCRdb with MiXCR from the multiplex PCR reads. The data contain about 24,000 distinct CDR3 sequences, around 54% of them seen just once; the ten biggest clones take up around 23%. Sequenced material: blood. Receptors originate from a middle-aged woman with Graves' hyperthyroidism that later progressed to Graves' ophthalmopathy.

In this sample, this clonotype turned up many times. The rearrangement uses TRBV6-5 and TRBJ2-4; 8 bases align to TRBD2. Looked up from germline, CDR1 is MNHEY and CDR2 is SVGAGI. The J segment lost 1 base and the V segment lost 2 bases, leaving 13 bases of the junction unmatched. This CDR3 has 19 residues. CDR3 bases: TGTGCCAGCAGTTACAGGTCTAGCGGGCCGGTTGGGGCCAAAAACATTCAGTACTTC. Its translation: CASSYRSSGPVGAKNIQYF.

At least ten counts were recorded for this clonotype. The genes are TRBV3-1 and TRBJ1-6, with 7 positions matching TRBD1. The CDR3 extends over 13 amino acids. CDR1 is LGHDT and CDR2 is YNNKEL in the germline V gene (reference sequence). V trimming: 4 bases; J trimming: 11 bases; junction bases outside the gene matches: 5. CDR3 region: CASSPVRGPPLHF. CDR3 in DNA: TGTGCCAGCAGCCCAGTTAGGGGGCCACCCCTCCACTTT.

The chain is built from TRBV9 and TRBJ2-3; 7 nucleotides align to TRBD2. The V segment lost 4 bases and the J segment 7 bases; nucleotides outside the gene matches: 12. The CDR3 is made up of 15 amino acids. Germline V gene sequence: CDR1 SGDLS, CDR2 YYNGEE. The CDR3 DNA reads TGTGCCAGCAGCCCCGTTCCCGGGAGGTCGAATACGCAGTATTTT. Its protein is CASSPVPGRSNTQYF. Complete variable domain (other parts from reference TRBV9 and TRBJ2-3): DSGVTQTPKHLITATGQRVTLRCSPRSGDLSVYWYQQSLDQGLQFLIQYYNGEERAKGNILERFSAQQFPDLHSELNLSSLELGDSALYFCASSPVPGRSNTQYFGPGTRLTVL.

This clonotype was picked up many times. The genes are TRBV6-1 and TRBJ1-1; D may be TRBD1 (5 bases). The V and J ends lost 2 bases and 4 bases respectively, with 17 bases between them. The CDR3 spans 16 residues. CDR1 is MNHNS and CDR2 is SASEGT in the germline V gene. The CDR3: CASSELEGMGLTEAFF. The CDR3 nucleotides read TGTGCCAGCAGTGAATTGGAGGGGATGGGCCTCACTGAAGCTTTCTTT.

Judged by abundance, this clonotype is medium-sized. The chain combines TRBV7-8 with TRBJ2-7; the D gene is possibly TRBD1 (6 bases). V was trimmed by 5 bases and J by 2 bases, leaving 16 bases between them. The CDR3 totals 15 residues. Germline CDR1 reads SGHVS; CDR2 reads FQNEAQ. The CDR3 sequence is CASSPSGGAAYEQYF. In DNA form, the CDR3 reads TGTGCCAGCAGCCCAAGTGGGGGCGCCGCCTACGAGCAGTACTTC.

This clonotype was counted ten times or more. The rearrangement uses TRBV5-1 and TRBJ2-5; TRBD2 agrees at 8 bases. Germline values: CDR1 SGHRS, CDR2 YFSETQ. This CDR3 has 15 residues. Unmatched junction bases numbered 5, after V lost 0 bases and J lost 4 bases. The CDR3 region has the DNA TGCGCCAGCAGCTTGGAAGGGACTAGATCAGAGACCCAGTACTTC. This translates into CASSLEGTRSETQYF.

In this sample, this clonotype turned up many times. This chain links TRBV5-1 with TRBJ1-1; D is unclear. The germline V gene has CDR1 SGHRS and CDR2 YFSETQ. The CDR3 is made up of 12 amino acids. The V end lost 5 bases, the J end lost 3 bases, and 8 bases lay between the germline ends. The CDR3 loop is CASRPGDTEAFF. The DNA for the CDR3 is TGCGCCAGCAGGCCCGGGGACACTGAAGCTTTCTTT.

This clonotype was observed a few times. The chain has TRBV10-2 and TRBJ1-1; D is uncertain. The CDR3 length is 12 residues. V dropped 3 bases and J dropped 7 bases, with 9 bases sitting between them. In germline, CDR1 is WSHSY, CDR2 SAAADI. The CDR3 reads CASSEMEGEAFF. CDR3 bases: TGCGCCAGCAGTGAAATGGAGGGTGAAGCTTTCTTT.

A word on this clonotype: A clone one base away is much larger, so this may be a read error. The rearrangement links TRBV28 to TRBJ1-2; D perhaps matches TRBD1 (6 bases). V shed 3 bases and J shed 4 bases, with 15 bases lying between them. Per the germline V gene, CDR1 is MDHEN and CDR2 is SYDVKM. The CDR3 covers 15 residues. The chain's CDR3 is CASSFGQGSSYGYTF. CDR3 coding DNA: TGTGCCAGCAGTTTCGGGCAGGGGTCATCCTATGGCTACACCTTC.

V and J are TRBV9 and TRBJ2-6; D not resolved. Germline CDR1 SGDLS, CDR2 YYNGEE. There are 16 residues in the CDR3. Trimming took 0 bases from V and 1 from J, leaving 8 bases between them. The CDR3 nucleotides are TGTGCCAGCAGCGTAGACACCCTATCTGGGGCCAACGTCCTGACTTTC. It is translated as CASSVDTLSGANVLTF. Based on the CDR3 plus reference TRBV9 and TRBJ2-6, the full variable domain is DSGVTQTPKHLITATGQRVTLRCSPRSGDLSVYWYQQSLDQGLQFLIQYYNGEERAKGNILERFSAQQFPDLHSELNLSSLELGDSALYFCASSVDTLSGANVLTFGAGSRLTVL.

With respect to this clonotype: At one of its ends the junction is not consistent with the germline gene, which may arise from a read error. The CDR3 coding sequence is TGTGCCACCAGTGGAGCGGTAGCATCCTATAATGAGCAGTTCTTC. Its protein product is CATSGAVASYNEQFF. The V call is TRBV24-1, the J call TRBJ2-1, with D maybe TRBD2 (5 bases). This CDR3 region has 15 residues. Germline lookup yields CDR1 KGHDR and CDR2 SFDVKD.

This sequence joins TRBV20-1 and TRBJ2-7; 14 nucleotides agree with TRBD2. CDR1 DFQATT and CDR2 SNEGSKA come from the germline V gene (reference sequence). The J segment lost 7 bases and the V segment lost 4 bases, leaving 6 bases of the junction unmatched. CDR3 size: 14 residues. The DNA of the CDR3 is TGCAGTGCTATGGGACTAGCGGGAGAGGGGGAGCAGTACTTC. It is translated as CSAMGLAGEGEQYF.

This clonotype was detected many times. The V and J genes are TRBV20-1 and TRBJ1-1; 7 bases map to TRBD1. V dropped 5 bases and J dropped 0; count of bases not matched to a gene: 9. This CDR3 comprises 15 residues. Germline V gene lookup returns CDR1 DFQATT and CDR2 SNEGSKA (reference sequence). The CDR3 region is CSAAPGQTMNTEAFF. The CDR3, as DNA: TGCAGTGCTGCCCCGGGACAGACCATGAACACTGAAGCTTTCTTT.

This CDR3 reads CASSPNAVNEQFF. CDR3 DNA sequence: TGTGCCAGCAGCCCAAACGCAGTAAATGAGCAGTTCTTC. The chain joins TRBV7-8 to TRBJ2-1; D ambiguous. The V end was cut by 5 bases, the J end by 7 bases, with 12 bases between. The CDR3 spans 13 residues. The germline V gene encodes CDR1 SGHVS and CDR2 FQNEAQ.

This clonotype was recorded many times. The CDR3 spells CASSQDGWSFPQFF. In DNA, the CDR3 is TGTGCCAGCAGCCAAGATGGGTGGAGTTTCCCGCAGTTCTTC. This chain connects TRBV14 to TRBJ2-1; D is unresolved. This CDR3 contains 14 residues. Trimming stripped 0 bases from V and 12 bases from J, with 15 bases between. Germline V gives CDR1 SGHDN, CDR2 FVKESK.

V and J are TRBV10-3 and TRBJ2-5; maybe TRBD1 (7 bases). V was cut by 8 bases and J by 3 bases, with 19 bases left in between. CDR3 length: 15 residues. The V gene's germline CDR1 is ENHRY and CDR2 SYGVKD. The CDR3 spells CAIRPNRGGEETQYF. In nucleotides, the CDR3 is TGTGCCATCCGTCCAAACAGGGGAGGCGAAGAGACCCAGTACTTC.

This clonotype was seen repeatedly, ten times or more. The J gene is TRBJ1-6, the V gene TRBV3-1; 8 nucleotides agree with TRBD1. CDR3 length: 15 residues. The germline V gene encodes CDR1 LGHDT and CDR2 YNNKEL (reference sequence). J gave up 9 bases and V 2 bases, and 6 bases lay outside the gene matches. CDR3 sequence: CASSQFGTGRSPLHF. The DNA for the CDR3 is TGTGCCAGCAGCCAATTCGGGACAGGACGTTCACCCCTCCACTTT. The complete variable domain, with remaining parts taken from reference TRBV3-1 and TRBJ1-6, reads DTAVSQTPKYLVTQMGNDKSIKCEQNLGHDTMYWYKQDSKKFLKIMFSYNNKELIINETVPNRFSPKSPDKAHLNLHINSLELGDSAVYFCASSQFGTGRSPLHFGNGTRLTVT.